The 24 T cell receptor beta chains reported below all come from one sample, sequenced in a study of blood T cell repertoires in COVID-19. The data were produced by immunoSEQ multiplex PCR, yet TCRdb's version contains in-frame clones alone and is incomplete. Of 25,000 to 30,000 clones in the sample, approximately 80% were seen once. The sample was peripheral blood. These receptors all come from a man older than 75 with active or convalescent COVID-19.

The CDR3, as DNA: TGTGCCAGCAGCTTAGGGGCGGGAGCATCCTACAATGAGCAGTTCTTC. Protein product: CASSLGAGASYNEQFF. The rearrangement links TRBV7-2 to TRBJ2-1, with 7 bases that match TRBD2. The CDR3 sequence is 16 residues long. The germline CDR1 and CDR2 sequences are SGHTA and FQGNSA. With 1 base clipped from V and 1 base from J, the junction kept 4 bases outside the gene matches.

The chain is built from TRBV18 and TRBJ2-7; 13 nucleotides align to TRBD2. Unmatched junction bases numbered 10, after V lost 3 bases and J lost 5 bases. The CDR3 extends over 17 amino acids. From germline, CDR1 is KGHSH and CDR2 LQKENI. The CDR3 sequence: CASSPQPRTSGSHEQYF. DNA for the CDR3: TGTGCCAGCTCACCCCAACCTAGGACTAGCGGGAGCCACGAGCAGTACTTC.

The chain links TRBV7-2 to TRBJ1-6; 9 bases map to TRBD1. Germline values: CDR1 SGHTA, CDR2 FQGNSA. The trim removed 5 bases at V and 10 bases at J, leaving 6 bases unmatched. This CDR3 spans 14 amino acids. The CDR3 DNA follows: TGTGCCAGCAGCCTTGACAGGGGGAAATCACCCCTCCACTTT. It encodes CASSLDRGKSPLHF.

This clone was detected only a few times. The chain joins TRBV5-3 to TRBJ1-1, with 7 bases aligning to TRBD1. TRBV5-3 carries the ORF label, with uncertain function. V was clipped by 3 bases and J by 0 bases; unmatched bases: 14. The CDR3 sequence is 18 residues long. CDR3 loop: CARSYWPTGQSLNTEAFF. The CDR3 DNA reads as TGTGCCAGAAGCTACTGGCCAACGGGACAGTCATTGAACACTGAAGCTTTCTTT.

In DNA, the CDR3 is TGTGCCAGCAGCTTAGCAAGAACGCTACCTTACGAGCAGTACTTC. Amino acid sequence: CASSLARTLPYEQYF. V gene TRBV11-2 combines with J gene TRBJ2-7; D unclear. CDR1 is SGHAT, CDR2 FQNNGV, per germline. CDR3 length: 15 residues. Trimming stripped 1 base from V and 4 bases from J, with 14 bases between.

The chain links TRBV9 to TRBJ1-4; unclear D gene. The V end was cut by 0 bases, the J end by 8 bases, with 11 bases between. CDR1 and CDR2 from the germline V gene are SGDLS and YYNGEE. There are 14 residues in the CDR3. The CDR3, as DNA: TGTGCCAGCAGCGTAGCAGGAACCCAGGAAAAACTGTTTTTT. Amino acid sequence: CASSVAGTQEKLFF.

This clone was seen only a few times. The V call is TRBV6-2 or TRBV6-3, the J call TRBJ2-2; tentatively, D is TRBD1 (6 bases). CDR3 length equals 17 residues. The germline V gene encodes CDR1 MNHEY and CDR2 SVGEGT. Trimming took off 2 bases at V and 3 bases at J, with 16 bases between the two ends. The CDR3 reads CASSYIPGHLYTGELFF. For the CDR3, the DNA is TGTGCCAGCAGTTACATTCCGGGACACCTCTACACCGGGGAGCTGTTTTTT.

The V and J genes are TRBV11-2 and TRBJ1-2; 7 bases are shared with TRBD1. From germline, CDR1 is SGHAT and CDR2 FQNNGV. The CDR3 runs to 15 residues. Trimming took 1 base from V and 2 from J; bases not matched to a gene: 4. This chain's CDR3 is CASSLGDSSNYGYTF. As DNA, the CDR3 is TGTGCCAGCAGCTTAGGGGACAGCAGCAACTATGGCTACACCTTC. The complete variable domain, with remaining parts taken from reference TRBV11-2 and TRBJ1-2, reads EAGVAQSPRYKIIEKRQSVAFWCNPISGHATLYWYQQILGQGPKLLIQFQNNGVVDDSQLPKDRFSAERLKGVDSTLKIQPAKLEDSAVYLCASSLGDSSNYGYTFGSGTRLTVV.

The chain links TRBV18 to TRBJ2-3; no clear D. V lost 3 bases and J 4 bases, leaving 11 bases between the germline ends. The CDR3 sequence is 14 residues long. The germline V gene encodes CDR1 KGHSH and CDR2 LQKENI. CDR3 sequence reads: CASSPGPSPDTQYF. CDR3 nucleotides: TGTGCCAGCTCACCGGGCCCATCCCCAGATACGCAGTATTTT.

The chain recombines TRBV28 with TRBJ1-1, with TRBD1 identical over 7 bases. The V and J ends lost 6 bases and 0 bases, in that order; junction bases with no gene match: 4. Germline V lookup: CDR1 MDHEN, CDR2 SYDVKM. The CDR3 spans 14 residues. CDR3: CASRSGTVNTEAFF. DNA for the CDR3: TGTGCCAGCAGGTCCGGGACAGTGAACACTGAAGCTTTCTTT.

The CDR3 region is CASTLQGSGRPSSTDTQYF. The CDR3 region has the DNA TGTGCCAGCACCCTACAGGGTAGCGGGAGACCCTCTAGCACAGATACGCAGTATTTT. The chain joins TRBV9 to TRBJ2-3; 9 nucleotides line up with TRBD2. The CDR3 runs to 19 residues. V shed 6 bases, J shed 0 bases, and the junction held 17 bases outside the gene matches. Germline V gene sequence: CDR1 SGDLS, CDR2 YYNGEE.

The chain uses TRBV15 and TRBJ2-5; 9 positions match TRBD1. Germline V gives CDR1 LNHNV, CDR2 YYDKDF (reference sequence). J lost 0 bases, V lost 1 base, and 3 bases had no gene match. CDR3 length: 16 residues. CDR3 DNA sequence: TGTGCCACCAGCAGAGGGACAGGGGAAAACCAAGAGACCCAGTACTTC. This gives the protein CATSRGTGENQETQYF.

DNA for the CDR3: TGCAGCGTTGGTAGGACAGCGAACACCGGGGAGCTGTTTTTT. Its protein is CSVGRTANTGELFF. The chain links TRBV29-1 to TRBJ2-2; D perhaps matches TRBD1 (6 bases). Trimming removed 4 bases from V and 0 bases from J, with 9 bases in between. CDR3 size: 14 residues. Per the germline V gene, CDR1 is SQVTM and CDR2 is ANQGSEA.

The chain links TRBV10-3 to TRBJ1-2; 8 positions match TRBD1. The ends lost 9 bases at V and 5 bases at J; junction bases unmatched: 2. CDR1 and CDR2 (germline): ENHRY, SYGVKD. The CDR3 consists of 11 residues. The CDR3 bases are TGTGCCATAACAGGGGGTTATGGCTACACCTTC. The encoded protein is CAITGGYGYTF.

The V call is TRBV5-6, the J call TRBJ2-7; no clear D. Germline V gene sequence: CDR1 SGHDT, CDR2 YYEEEE. V dropped 7 bases and J dropped 3 bases, with 8 bases sitting between them. There are 11 residues in the CDR3. The CDR3 protein is CASEDNYEQYF. In DNA, the CDR3 is TGTGCCAGCGAAGACAACTACGAGCAGTACTTC.

The V gene is TRBV7-8, the J gene TRBJ2-7, with 10 bases that match TRBD2. Trimming took 5 bases from V and 0 from J; bases not matched to a gene: 7. This CDR3 contains 16 residues. Germline CDR1 and CDR2: SGHVS and FQNEAQ. The CDR3 loop reads CASSLRWTSGSYEQYF. The CDR3 bases are TGTGCCAGCAGCCTTAGGTGGACTAGCGGCTCCTACGAGCAGTACTTC.

This clone came up once. The chain joins TRBV6-5 to TRBJ1-5, with 7 nucleotides matching TRBD1. The CDR3 covers 14 residues. The V segment lost 2 bases and the J segment 5 bases; nucleotides outside the gene matches: 3. CDR1 is MNHEY, CDR2 SVGAGI, per germline. The CDR3 nucleotides read TGTGCCAGCAGTTACGCAGGGGGATATCAGCCCCAGCATTTT. It codes for CASSYAGGYQPQHF.

The chain is built from TRBV28 and TRBJ1-5; TRBD1 matches at 7 bases. There are 17 residues in the CDR3. J gave up 7 bases and V 6 bases, and 18 bases lay outside the gene matches. Germline assignment: CDR1 MDHEN and CDR2 SYDVKM. The CDR3 loop is CASRGTTIDREVQPQHF. The CDR3 DNA sequence: TGTGCCAGCAGGGGAACAACTATTGACAGGGAGGTCCAGCCCCAGCATTTT.

This clone was observed once. This rearrangement joins TRBV10-1 to TRBJ2-3, with TRBD2 matching over 9 bases. This CDR3 is 14 amino acids long. CDR1 and CDR2 (germline): WNHNN, SYGVQD (reference sequence). The junction had 1 base not matched to a gene; V was cut back by 3 bases and J by 3 bases. CDR3 sequence (DNA): TGCGCCAGCAGTGATAGCGGGAGAACAGATACGCAGTATTTT. Translation: CASSDSGRTDTQYF.

The rearrangement joins TRBV5-1 to TRBJ2-5; possibly TRBD2 for D (6 bases). This CDR3 has 15 residues. V gave up 1 base and J gave up 5 bases, with 15 bases separating them. Germline V CDR1 and CDR2: SGHRS, YFSETQ. The CDR3 loop reads CASSLNAGSRETQYF. The CDR3 bases are TGCGCCAGCAGCTTGAACGCGGGGAGTAGGGAGACCCAGTACTTC.

As for this clone: This sample also contains other DNA sequences that code for the same CDR3. The chain couples TRBV6-5 to TRBJ2-2; TRBD2 is a possible D gene (6 bases). CDR3 size: 14 residues. Germline V gene data show CDR1 as MNHEY and CDR2 as SVGAGI. Trimming took 6 bases from V and 2 from J, leaving 10 bases between them. CDR3 amino acids: CASSRDSNTGELFF. CDR3 DNA: TGTGCCAGCAGCCGGGACTCCAACACCGGGGAGCTGTTTTTT.

This clone has a single count. The rearrangement uses TRBV18 and TRBJ2-6; no reliable D call. V was pared by 5 bases and J by 0 bases, with 8 bases between. The CDR3 has 15 residues. CDR1 and CDR2 from the germline V gene are KGHSH and LQKENI. CDR3 amino acids: CASSVINSGANVLTF. The CDR3 DNA reads TGTGCCAGCTCAGTTATAAACTCTGGGGCCAACGTCCTGACTTTC.

V gene TRBV21-1 combines with J gene TRBJ2-1; the table's D gene call, TRBD1, was not cross checked with the DNA. TRBV21-1 is given as a pseudogene. This CDR3 region has 18 residues. CDR3 in amino acids: CARGRGRTGDISYNEQFF. The CDR3 DNA reads as TGTGCCAGGGGGAGAGGGCGAACAGGGGACATCTCCTACAATGAGCAGTTCTTC.

The chain joins TRBV6-2 or TRBV6-3 to TRBJ2-5; a weak D match, TRBD1 (6 bases). CDR1 MNHEY and CDR2 SVGEGT come from the germline V gene. CDR3 length: 15 amino acids. V was cut by 4 bases and J by 1 base, with 13 bases left in between. The CDR3 DNA is TGTGCCAGCAGTTCAGGGACAAACTTCCAAGAGACCCAGTACTTC. Residues: CASSSGTNFQETQYF.